Listed below are T cell receptor beta chains from one sample, sequenced in a study of beta chain features in type 1 diabetes. Sequencing was performed with immunoSEQ multiplex PCR; in TCRdb, only in-frame clones are kept and a portion is missing. The sample yields some 270,000 clones, approximately 8.1% seen once. The sample comprised central memory CD4+ T cells from blood. The receptors derive from a woman younger than 35 in good health. Each CDR3 is given with its conserved first and last residue. D genes are given only for firm matches. Only some rows state a clone size, as once, few, many or a class for expanded clones.

D gene | J gene | clone size | V gene | CDR3 DNA | CDR3 protein
- | TRBJ1-6 | - | TRBV25-1 | TGTGCCAGCAGTCGCGATAATAATTCACCCCTCCACTTT | CASSRDNNSPLHF
- | TRBJ1-2 | few | TRBV7-9 | TGTGCCAGCAGCTTCGGGGGGCATCGGTATGGCTACACCTTC | CASSFGGHRYGYTF
TRBD1 | TRBJ1-2 | few | TRBV6-5 | TGTGCCAGCAGTGCCGCGGACAGGGCTTCTGGCTACACCTTC | CASSAADRASGYTF
- | TRBJ2-5 | - | TRBV7-6 | TGTGCCAGCAGCCCCGGAGAGACCCAGTACTTC | CASSPGETQYF
TRBD1 | TRBJ1-2 | - | TRBV19 | TGTGCCAGTTCGGACAGGGTTGGCTATGGCTACACCTTC | CASSDRVGYGYTF
- | TRBJ1-5 | - | TRBV7-8 | TGTGCCAGCAGACCAGGGACGGGACAGCCCCAGCATTTT | CASRPGTGQPQHF
- | TRBJ1-1 | few | TRBV29-1 | TGCAGCGTCCTACCTCGGGGCACTGAAGCTTTCTTT | CSVLPRGTEAFF
- | TRBJ1-3 | - | TRBV28 | TGTGCCAGCAGTTTTCCGGGGTTATCTGGAAACACCATATATTTT | CASSFPGLSGNTIYF
TRBD2 | TRBJ2-5 | - | TRBV25-1 | TGTGCCAGCAGTGCCAAGGCTAGCGGAGAGACCCAGTACTTC | CASSAKASGETQYF
- | TRBJ2-5 | many | TRBV27 | TGTGCCAGCAGTCCCTCGCGCAGGGCCCAAGAGACCCAGTACTTC | CASSPSRRAQETQYF
TRBD2 | TRBJ2-5 | many | TRBV15 | TGTGCCACCAGCAGAGCGGGAGGACCAGAGACCCAGTACTTC | CATSRAGGPETQYF
- | TRBJ1-2 | - | TRBV27 | TGTGCCAGCAGTCTATACGCCGTCGGGGGCTACACCTTC | CASSLYAVGGYTF
- | TRBJ1-3 | - | TRBV9 | TGTGCCAGCGCGAGACAGGCTACGAGCTCTGGAAACACCATATATTTT | CASARQATSSGNTIYF
- | TRBJ2-5 | - | TRBV7-2 | TGTGCCAGCAGCTTAGTCGGGGGAACCAGGAAAGAGACCCAGTACTTC | CASSLVGGTRKETQYF
- | TRBJ2-1 | few | TRBV11-2 | TGTGCCAGCAGCTTAGATTTGGCGAACAATGAGCAGTTCTTC | CASSLDLANNEQFF
TRBD2 | TRBJ2-3 | - | TRBV7-9 | TGTGCCAGCAGGCCCTCCCAGCGGGGAAAGAGGACGGCAGATACGCAGTATTTT | CASRPSQRGKRTADTQYF
TRBD2 | TRBJ2-7 | few | TRBV2 | TGTGCCAGCAGTTTCGGGGGAGGGCCGTTCGAGCAGTACTTC | CASSFGGGPFEQYF
TRBD1 | TRBJ1-5 | - | TRBV28 | TGTGCCAGCAGAAAACAGGGGAATCAGCCCCAGCATTTT | CASRKQGNQPQHF
- | TRBJ2-1 | - | TRBV4-1 | TGCGCCAGCAGCCTCCTTTTCGGGGTCAATGAGCAGTTCTTC | CASSLLFGVNEQFF
TRBD2 | TRBJ2-3 | many | TRBV4-3 | TGCGCCAGCAGCCAACTACTAGCGGGAAACACAGATACGCAGTATTTT | CASSQLLAGNTDTQYF
- | TRBJ1-6 | - | TRBV7-2 | TGTGCCAGCAGCTTCAGAGTCAGCTCCTATAATTCACCCCTCCACTTT | CASSFRVSSYNSPLHF
TRBD1 | TRBJ1-1 | - | TRBV7-2 | TGTGCCAGCAGCTTTAGACAGGGGGGGACTGAAGCTTTCTTT | CASSFRQGGTEAFF
- | TRBJ2-5 | - | TRBV9 | TGTGCCAGCAGCGTATTCTGGGGCCAAGAGACCCAGTACTTC | CASSVFWGQETQYF
- | TRBJ1-1 | few | TRBV28 | TGTGCCTCCCGTGGGGGGCACACTGAAGCTTTCTTT | CASRGGHTEAFF
- | TRBJ2-5 | few | TRBV19 | TGTGCCAGTAGTAGCGTAGCGTCTCAAGAGACCCAGTACTTC | CASSSVASQETQYF
- | TRBJ1-2 | few | TRBV2 | TGTGCCAGCAGTGAACGGGGGTCTCATGGCTACACCTTC | CASSERGSHGYTF
- | TRBJ2-5 | few | TRBV5-4 | TGTGCCAGCACCGTGACCCTGGGCCAAGAGACCCAGTACTTC | CASTVTLGQETQYF
- | TRBJ2-1 | - | TRBV11-2 | TGTGCCACCCGACTCCCCCTGGGTAGCAATGAGCAGTTCTTC | CATRLPLGSNEQFF
- | TRBJ1-1 | few | TRBV4-3 | TGCGCCAGCAGCCAAGGGAAGAGTAAGAACACTGAAGCTTTCTTT | CASSQGKSKNTEAFF
TRBD2 | TRBJ2-3 | few | TRBV7-9 | TGTGCCAGCAGCCCCGGACTAGCGGGAGTAGCAGATACGCAGTATTTT | CASSPGLAGVADTQYF